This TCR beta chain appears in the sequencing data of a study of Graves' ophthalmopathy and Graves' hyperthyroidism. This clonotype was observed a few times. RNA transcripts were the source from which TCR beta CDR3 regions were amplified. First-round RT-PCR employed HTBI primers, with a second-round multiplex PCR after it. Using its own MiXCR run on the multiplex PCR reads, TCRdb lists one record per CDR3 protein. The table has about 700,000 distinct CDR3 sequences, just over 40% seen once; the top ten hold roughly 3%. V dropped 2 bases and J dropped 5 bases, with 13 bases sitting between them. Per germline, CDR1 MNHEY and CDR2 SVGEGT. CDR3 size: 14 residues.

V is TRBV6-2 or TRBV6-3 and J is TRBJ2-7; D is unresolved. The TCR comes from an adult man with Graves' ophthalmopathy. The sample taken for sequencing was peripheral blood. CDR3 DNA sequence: TGTGCCAGCAGTTACCGGGCCGAAGGCGACGAGCAGTACTTC. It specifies CASSYRAEGDEQYF.